This T cell receptor beta chain is drawn from a study of blood T cell repertoires in COVID-19. Study-wide context: The cDNA or gDNA used as material had been derived from T cells, B-cell-depleted T cells, or PBMCs.

Authors' data handling: Amplification of reference gene primers provided the estimated nucleated cell counts. Profiled with immunoSEQ multiplex PCR; TCRdb holds only in-frame clones, not every one. V and J calls and clone size are those listed in that table; D and trimming were worked out from the DNA. The sample contains 150,000 to 180,000 clones, about four fifths of which appear only once. V shed 1 base and J 9 bases; nucleotides not matched to a gene: 6. Germline V gene sequence: CDR1 SGHTA, CDR2 FQGNSA. The CDR3 consists of 15 residues. The sequencing input was peripheral blood. The V and J genes are TRBV7-2 and TRBJ2-1; TRBD2 matches 10 bases. The clonotype comes from a woman of 80 years or more with acute or convalescent COVID-19. The CDR3 DNA is TGTGCCAGCAGCTTAGAAAGCGGGAGGGCCATTGAGCAGTTCTTC. As protein: CASSLESGRAIEQFF. The variable domain in full, completed from reference TRBV7-2 and TRBJ2-1, reads GAGVSQSPSNKVTEKGKDVELRCDPISGHTALYWYRQSLGQGLEFLIYFQGNSAPDKSGLPSDRFSAERTGGSVSTLTIQRTQQEDSAVYLCASSLESGRAIEQFFGPGTRLTVL.